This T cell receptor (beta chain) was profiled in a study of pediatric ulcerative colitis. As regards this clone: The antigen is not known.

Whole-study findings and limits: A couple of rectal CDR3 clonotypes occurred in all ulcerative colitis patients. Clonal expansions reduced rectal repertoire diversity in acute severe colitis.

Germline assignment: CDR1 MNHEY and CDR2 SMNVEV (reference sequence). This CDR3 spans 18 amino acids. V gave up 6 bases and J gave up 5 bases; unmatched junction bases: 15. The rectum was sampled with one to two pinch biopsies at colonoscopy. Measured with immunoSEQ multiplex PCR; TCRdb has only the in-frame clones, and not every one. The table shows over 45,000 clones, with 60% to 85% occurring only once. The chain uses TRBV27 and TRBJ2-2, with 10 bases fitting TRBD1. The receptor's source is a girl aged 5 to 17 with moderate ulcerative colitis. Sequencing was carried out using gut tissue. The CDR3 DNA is TGTGCCAGCAGCACCCGGGACAGGGGCGATGTGAGGACCGGGGAGCTGTTTTTT. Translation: CASSTRDRGDVRTGELFF.